The 6 T cell receptor beta chains given below trace back to one sample, sequenced in a study of identical twins. MiXCR, run by TCRdb on the 5' RACE reads, gives a single entry per CDR3 protein. The data contain hundreds of thousands of distinct CDR3 sequences, about 20% of them singletons. These sequences were also reported in another study, on T cells expressing NK-cell markers.

The sequenced sample was PBMCs. The receptors shown here come from a woman younger than 30 in good health.

This chain joins TRBV5-1 and TRBJ2-1; tentative D call: TRBD2 (5 bases). V dropped 4 bases and J dropped 5 bases, with 10 bases sitting between them. The CDR3 spans 13 residues. Germline V gene sequence: CDR1 SGHRS, CDR2 YFSETQ. This chain's CDR3 is CASSETRHNEQFF. Written as DNA, the CDR3 is TGCGCCAGCAGCGAAACTAGACACAATGAGCAGTTCTTC.

The CDR3 region is CASSLAGWSSYNEQFF. CDR3 nucleotides: TGTGCCAGCAGCTTAGCGGGCTGGAGCTCCTACAATGAGCAGTTCTTC. The rearrangement joins TRBV7-9 to TRBJ2-1; no definite D call. The V gene's germline CDR1 is SEHNR and CDR2 FQNEAQ (reference sequence). The length of the CDR3 is 16 residues. V lost 0 bases and J 0 bases, leaving 9 bases between the germline ends. Full variable domain (remainder filled in from reference TRBV7-9 and TRBJ2-1): DTGVSQNPRHKITKRGQNVTFRCDPISEHNRLYWYRQTLGQGPEFLTYFQNEAQLEKSRLLSDRFSAERPKGSFSTLEIQRTEQGDSAMYLCASSLAGWSSYNEQFFGPGTRLTVL.

This clonotype was counted only a few times. The chain carries TRBV15 and TRBJ1-2; D not resolved. Trimming pared 1 base from V and 3 bases from J, leaving 12 bases between. This CDR3 spans 15 amino acids. The germline gives CDR1 LNHNV, CDR2 YYDKDF (reference sequence). The CDR3 spells CATSRVLAAHYGYTF. CDR3 coding DNA: TGTGCCACCAGCAGAGTATTGGCCGCTCACTATGGCTACACCTTC.

The chain couples TRBV9 to TRBJ1-2, with 7 bases fitting TRBD1. The V and J ends lost 4 bases and 0 bases, in that order; junction bases with no gene match: 18. From germline, CDR1 is SGDLS and CDR2 YYNGEE. The CDR3 runs to 19 residues. CDR3 amino acids: CASSTRSLQGENPNYGYTF. In DNA form, the CDR3 reads TGTGCCAGCAGCACCCGCTCCCTGCAGGGGGAGAACCCTAACTATGGCTACACCTTC.

This clonotype occurred many times. The chain links TRBV6-1 to TRBJ2-2, with D perhaps matching TRBD2 (5 bases). Germline CDR1 reads MNHNS; CDR2 reads SASEGT. The CDR3 runs 14 residues. Trimming left V 6 bases short and J 6 bases short, with 14 bases between. The DNA of the CDR3 is TGTGCCAGCAGAAGGCTAGCTTTGGCCGGGGAGCTGTTTTTT. Its translation is CASRRLALAGELFF.

A few counts support this clonotype. The rearrangement joins TRBV12-3 or TRBV12-4 to TRBJ2-1, with TRBD1 identical over 7 bases. CDR3 length: 12 residues. J was trimmed by 10 bases and V by 6 bases; bases with no gene match: 6. In nucleotides, the CDR3 is TGTGCCAGCAGCACCGGGACAGTCGAGCAGTTCTTC. Amino acid sequence: CASSTGTVEQFF.